These T cell receptor beta chains were read from a single sample in a study of blood T cell repertoires in COVID-19. The method was immunoSEQ multiplex PCR; TCRdb's version includes in-frame clones alone and lacks a portion of them. The sample gives 350,000 to 400,000 clones, more than 70% of which show up once; 1.9% is in the top ten. Sequencing was done on a sample of PBMCs or T cells enriched from blood (not recorded which). All receptors derive from a man in his forties in a cohort exposed to, infected with or recovered from COVID-19 (not recorded which). The CDR3 runs from the conserved cysteine through the conserved F or W.

>TRBV27
CASRRTGGNQPQHF
>TRBV28
CASGGGAYGNTIYF
>TRBV27
CASAQGARLGHTEAFF
>TRBV11-2
CASSLVAVNEQFF
>TRBV2
CASRTGTWGQPQHF
>TRBV5-1
CASSSSDSGNTIYF
>TRBV30
CAWSDTGGFGNSPLHF
>TRBV21-1
CARSSPRRDQETQYF
>TRBV3-1/TRBV3-2
CASSQGVSGQPQHF
>TRBV2
CASSETIAGGWEWYEQYF
>TRBV2
CASRRDGVGTDTQYF
>TRBV6-6
CASEGSLNSGNTIYF
>TRBV14
CASSQADAGPLHF
>TRBV7-2
CASSEQDASYNEQFF
>TRBV9
CASSQSLGTGTGARGYTF
>TRBV7-2
CASSRQALSSGNTIYF
>TRBV11-3
CASSPGSSRSGELFF
>TRBV28
CASSFGSGSYGYTF
>TRBV18
CASSTGGLNNEQFF
>TRBV6-5
CATRRDSTLHF
>TRBV4-1
CASSPLGSSGRPLETQYF
>TRBV30
CAWAVGSNTGELFF
>TRBV6-5
CASSSRDGPYEQYF
>TRBV3-1/TRBV3-2
CASSPTGASGSLNEQFF
>TRBV6-5
CAIRQGAGGELFF
>TRBV19
CASSIGGVGGELFF
>TRBV6-6
CATSPGQGQYEQFF
>TRBV10-2
CASSGDRRYGYTF
>TRBV6-5
CASSYKGGGLYTEAFF
>TRBV7-9
CASSLAGWGQGNPNYGYTF
>TRBV3-1/TRBV3-2
CASSRTGLRSGNTIYF
>TRBV4-1
CASSQVTGSNYGYTF
>TRBV24-1
CATSVKGDYGYTF
>TRBV5-1
CASSLDRLNTEAFF
>TRBV3-1/TRBV3-2
CASSSTTSYEQYF
>TRBV19
CASSVQGKLNSPLHF
>TRBV5-4
CASSLANQNYGYTF
>TRBV30
CAWSVKGARTEAFF
>TRBV5-6
CASSGWGQIRDGSYEQYF
>TRBV3-1/TRBV3-2
CASSQDVGTAKANYGYTF
>TRBV27
CASSLLPGGELFF
>TRBV18
CASSPGKNTGELFF
>TRBV11-2
CASSPTGGGGYTF
>TRBV12-5
CASGLAPLRIAGEADTQYF
>TRBV10-2
CASMQQGAVNTEAFF
>TRBV11-2
CASSFTTTGGPEAFF
>TRBV27
CASSIGTGEGTQYF
>TRBV27
CASSGQGGSYGYTF
>TRBV9
CASSVGWTSYNEQFF
>TRBV15
CATSRGMGREAFF
>TRBV9
CASSSTPRDTEAFF
>TRBV4-1
CASSPLEAGVYEAFF
>TRBV6-5
CASSRWAERNEKLFF
>TRBV27
CASSFAGNQPQHF
>TRBV18
CASSRTGLSDTQYF